This T cell receptor (beta chain) was recovered during a study of CD8 T cells in seronegative destructive rheumatoid arthritis (dated by TCRdb to 2020 to 2022). At the level of the whole study: Biological drugs were being received by seven of the eight CND-RA patients at the time of sampling. Researchers compared peripheral CD8+ TCRbeta repertoires from patients with CCP-negative destructive rheumatoid arthritis (CND-RA) against repertoires from newly diagnosed seropositive RA, seronegative RA and healthy controls. Rather than undergoing new sequencing, the seropositive RA, seronegative RA and healthy control comparison cohorts were drawn from an earlier published TCRbeta dataset. Results and caveats for the whole study, not just this receptor: CND-RA patients appeared to carry a distinct set of enriched public clonotypes, which the authors read as support for a separate disease subset. Once age was adjusted for, the CD8+ TCRbeta repertoires of CND-RA patients appeared less diverse and more clonal than the repertoires of other RA subtypes. The small size of the CND-RA cohort was acknowledged as a study limitation. Across the 90,000 to 150,000 clonotypes tested, no public clonotype enrichment remained significant after Benjamini-Hochberg correction. In the absence of diagnostic samples, TCR repertoire differences may be partly attributable to poor disease control over the years rather than being present at onset. More CMV-reactive and fewer influenza A-reactive CD8+ TCRbeta sequences were observed in CND-RA repertoires than in controls and other RA subtypes.

A note on this clone: Its antigen is currently not known. No clone much larger than this one lies a single base away; base qualities are absent.

Genomic DNA from CD8+ cells was used for TCRbeta sequencing, which was performed according to the manufacturer's instructions. TCRbeta sequencing used the immunoSEQ assay and was run at a genomics technology centre in Finland. As for the authors' bioinformatics: Clonotype tables from the immunoSEQ preprocessing pipeline were converted to VDJtools format, and non-productive clonotypes were removed. Samples below 10,000 reads were excluded and the rest subsampled to 10,000 reads; most of the eight CND-RA samples passed. Using the VDJtools CalcDiversityStats function on data subsampled to 10,000 reads, the Shannon-Wiener, Simpson and clonality indices were calculated. To infer antigen specificity, non-singleton TCRbeta clonotypes were hard-matched against VDJdb, with no mismatches permitted. CDR3 sequences that differed by one amino acid (Hamming distance 1) were grouped together into clusters with potentially shared antigen targets. After groups were resampled to six samples, public clonotypes were tested for group enrichment with one-sided Fisher's exact tests, and this procedure was repeated ten times. TCRdb provides this immuneACCESS table in a form limited to in-frame rearrangements. Some clones are lacking; in checked studies, under half of them reflect an unresolved V gene, and why the rest are absent is not known. Clone size and the V and J calls come from that table; the DNA yielded D and trimming. Within this sample are roughly 3,700 clones, with about 72% of them counted one time only. Roughly 38% of the sample lies in the top ten.

A negative result on the clinical CCP2 antibody test was shown by CND-RA patients, and progression of joint destruction was observed despite active therapy. Every CND-RA patient showed typical joint destruction in the wrists and ankles and had failed conventional anti-rheumatic therapy. CND-RA patients were sampled not at diagnosis but after long disease histories, which in several cases spanned decades. Each patient provided roughly 45 millilitres of EDTA-anticoagulated peripheral blood. Ficoll-Paque PLUS density gradient separation was used to isolate peripheral blood mononuclear cells. AutoMACS magnetic bead positive selection was used to isolate CD8+ cells from fresh or cryopreserved PBMCs, and purity was verified by flow cytometry. Genomic DNA was extracted using Nucleospin Tissue or Tissue XS kits and then quantified on a Qubit 2.0 fluorometer. The origin of this receptor is a woman aged 45-69 years with seronegative destructive rheumatoid arthritis. The sequencing input was CD8+ T cells from blood.

The CDR3 loop reads CASSHGGSGTSEADTQYF. The nucleotide sequence reads TGCGCCAGCAGCCATGGGGGCTCCGGGACTAGCGAGGCAGATACGCAGTATTTT. This chain joins TRBV5-1 to TRBJ2-3, with 10 bases matching TRBD2. CDR1 and CDR2 are drawn from the germline V gene: SGHRS, YFSETQ. The CDR3 sequence holds 18 residues, the cysteine and phenylalanine included. Here the CDR3 DNA is all that survives: 54 bases in frame from base 1. Relative to germline, V is missing 4 bases and J is missing 4 bases, with 15 bases of the junction outside any gene match.